This T cell receptor (beta chain) is from a study of patients and donors after allogeneic stem cell transplantation. MiXCR was run by TCRdb on the RT-PCR reads, yielding one entry per CDR3 protein. The top ten hold 5% to 7.5% of the sample, which has about 960,000 distinct CDR3 sequences, roughly 17% seen once. There are a few counts of this clonotype. This sequence originates from a human donor who was either an allogeneic HSCT recipient or a stem cell or donor lymphocyte infusion donor (not recorded which). It is not recorded whose cells these are; they may come from a transplant donor. What was sequenced was blood, either unsorted or a sorted T cell fraction (not recorded which).

DNA of the CDR3: TGTGCCAGCAGGACCGGGGGTCTATCCGGGGAGCTGTTTTTT. Its protein is CASRTGGLSGELFF. The rearrangement joins TRBV25-1 to TRBJ2-2, with a possible D match to TRBD2 (6 bases). Trimming removed 6 bases at V and 6 bases at J, with 14 bases between. The CDR3 spans 14 residues. The germline V gene encodes CDR1 MGHDK and CDR2 SYGVNS. Based on the CDR3 plus reference TRBV25-1 and TRBJ2-2, the full variable domain is EADIYQTPRYLVIGTGKKITLECSQTMGHDKMYWYQQDPGMELHLIHYSYGVNSTEKGDLSSESTVSRIRTEHFPLTLESARPSHTSQYLCASRTGGLSGELFFGEGSRLTVL.